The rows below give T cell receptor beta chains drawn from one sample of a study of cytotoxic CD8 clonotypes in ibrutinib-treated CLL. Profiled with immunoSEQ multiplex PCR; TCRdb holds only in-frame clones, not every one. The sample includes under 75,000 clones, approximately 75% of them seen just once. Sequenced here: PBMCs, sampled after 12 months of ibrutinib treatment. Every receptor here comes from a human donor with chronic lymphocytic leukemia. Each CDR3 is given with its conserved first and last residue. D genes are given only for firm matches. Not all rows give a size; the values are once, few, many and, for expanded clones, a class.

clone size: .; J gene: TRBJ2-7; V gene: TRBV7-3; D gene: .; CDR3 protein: CASSLMKVAGQASYEQYF; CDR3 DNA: TGTGCCAGCAGCTTAATGAAAGTGGCAGGACAAGCCTCCTACGAGCAGTACTTC
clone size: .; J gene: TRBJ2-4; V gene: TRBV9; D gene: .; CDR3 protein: CASSVGIDGTLAKNIQYF; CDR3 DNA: TGTGCCAGCAGCGTAGGAATCGATGGCACCCTAGCCAAAAACATTCAGTACTTC
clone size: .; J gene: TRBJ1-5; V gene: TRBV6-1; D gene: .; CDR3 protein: CASSEVRKRGYQPQHF; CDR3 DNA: TGTGCCAGCAGTGAAGTTCGCAAGAGGGGGTATCAGCCCCAGCATTTT
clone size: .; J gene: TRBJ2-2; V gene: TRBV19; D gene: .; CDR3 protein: CAIRGADTGELFF; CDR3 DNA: TGTGCCATAAGGGGAGCGGACACCGGGGAGCTGTTTTTT
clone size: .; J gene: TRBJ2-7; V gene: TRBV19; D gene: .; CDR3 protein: CASSIGGAGHEQYF; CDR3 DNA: TGTGCCAGTAGTATAGGGGGCGCGGGCCACGAGCAGTACTTC
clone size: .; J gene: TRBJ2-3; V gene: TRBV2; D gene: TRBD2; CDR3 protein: CASSPGTSGRGWGTQYF; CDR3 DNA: TGTGCCAGCAGTCCCGGGACTAGCGGGAGAGGTTGGGGTACGCAGTATTTT
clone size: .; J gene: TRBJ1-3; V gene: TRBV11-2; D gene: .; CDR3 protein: CASSFPLSTLERNTIYF; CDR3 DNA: TGTGCCAGCAGCTTTCCCTTATCCACATTGGAAAGAAACACCATATATTTT
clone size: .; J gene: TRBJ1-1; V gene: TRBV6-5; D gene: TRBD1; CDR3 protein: CASSYVRGLGTEAFF; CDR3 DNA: TGTGCCAGCAGTTACGTCAGGGGGCTTGGCACTGAAGCTTTCTTT
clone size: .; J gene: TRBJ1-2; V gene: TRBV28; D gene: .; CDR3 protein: CASSIMRSYGYTF; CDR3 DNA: TGTGCCAGCAGTATCATGAGGAGCTATGGCTACACCTTC
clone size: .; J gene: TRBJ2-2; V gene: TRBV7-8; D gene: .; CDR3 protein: CASSLPTGNTGELFF; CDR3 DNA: TGTGCCAGCAGCTTACCCACGGGAAACACCGGGGAGCTGTTTTTT
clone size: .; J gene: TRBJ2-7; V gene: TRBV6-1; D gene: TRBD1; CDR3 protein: CASSEEAQDRGSYEQYF; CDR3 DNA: TGTGCCAGCAGTGAAGAGGCACAGGACAGGGGGTCCTACGAGCAGTACTTC
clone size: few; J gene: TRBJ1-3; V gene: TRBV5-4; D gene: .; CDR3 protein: CASSPGGAGGNTIYF; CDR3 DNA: TGTGCCAGCAGTCCGGGTGGGGCCGGTGGAAACACCATATATTTT
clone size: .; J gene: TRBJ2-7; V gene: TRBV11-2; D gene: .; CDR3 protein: CASSLVRGLSSYEQYF; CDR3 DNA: TGTGCCAGCAGCTTAGTTCGCGGCTTGAGCTCCTACGAGCAGTACTTC
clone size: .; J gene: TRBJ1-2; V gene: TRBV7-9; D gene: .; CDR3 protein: CASSLALGRASDYGYTF; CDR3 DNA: TGTGCCAGCAGCTTAGCGCTCGGACGGGCCTCGGATTATGGCTACACCTTC
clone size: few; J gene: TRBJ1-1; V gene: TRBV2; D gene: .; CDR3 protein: CASSEWNTEAFF; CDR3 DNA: TGTGCCAGCAGTGAATGGAACACTGAAGCTTTCTTT
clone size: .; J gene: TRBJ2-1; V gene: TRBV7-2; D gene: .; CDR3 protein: CASSLTFSYNEQFF; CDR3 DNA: TGTGCCAGCAGCTTGACCTTCTCCTACAATGAGCAGTTCTTC
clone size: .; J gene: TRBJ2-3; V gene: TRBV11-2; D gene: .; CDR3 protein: CASSLDRDTQYF; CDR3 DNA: TGTGCCAGCAGCTTAGACAGGGATACGCAGTATTTT
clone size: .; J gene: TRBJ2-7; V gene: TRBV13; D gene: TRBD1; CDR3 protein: CASSLGVGQGASREQYF; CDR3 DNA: TGTGCCAGCAGCTTAGGTGTGGGACAGGGGGCAAGTCGGGAGCAGTACTTC
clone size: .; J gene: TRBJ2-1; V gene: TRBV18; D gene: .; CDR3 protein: CASSPSGLLGNEQFF; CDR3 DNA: TGTGCCAGCTCCCCCTCCGGACTCCTCGGCAATGAGCAGTTCTTC
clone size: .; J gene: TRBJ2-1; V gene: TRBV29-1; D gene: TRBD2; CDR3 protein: CSVAVAGGYNEQFF; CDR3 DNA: TGCAGCGTTGCAGTGGCGGGAGGCTACAATGAGCAGTTCTTC
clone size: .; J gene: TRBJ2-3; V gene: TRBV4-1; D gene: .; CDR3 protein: CASSQDSGLTDTQYF; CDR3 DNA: TGCGCCAGCAGCCAAGATAGCGGACTCACAGATACGCAGTATTTT
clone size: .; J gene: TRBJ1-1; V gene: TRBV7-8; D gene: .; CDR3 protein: CASSLVQGWKAFF; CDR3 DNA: TGTGCCAGCAGCTTAGTACAAGGGTGGAAGGCTTTCTTT
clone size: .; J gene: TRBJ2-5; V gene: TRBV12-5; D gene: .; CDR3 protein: CASGLGQSGQETQYF; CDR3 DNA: TGTGCTAGTGGTTTGGGACAGAGCGGGCAAGAGACCCAGTACTTC
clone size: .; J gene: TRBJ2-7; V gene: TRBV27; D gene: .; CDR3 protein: CASRVIGQQAYEQYF; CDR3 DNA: TGTGCCAGCAGGGTTATTGGACAGCAAGCCTACGAGCAGTACTTC
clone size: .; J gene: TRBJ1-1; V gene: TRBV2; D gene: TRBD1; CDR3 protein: CASRRDRLTEAFF; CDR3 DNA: TGTGCCAGCAGAAGGGACAGGCTCACTGAAGCTTTCTTT
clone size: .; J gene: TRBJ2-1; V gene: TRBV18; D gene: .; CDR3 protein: CASSPHSYNEQFF; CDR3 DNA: TGTGCCAGCTCACCACATAGCTACAATGAGCAGTTCTTC
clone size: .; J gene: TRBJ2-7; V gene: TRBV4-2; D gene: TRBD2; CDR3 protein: CASSQDSGSQYEQYF; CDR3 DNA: TGTGCCAGCAGCCAAGATAGCGGGAGTCAATACGAGCAGTACTTC
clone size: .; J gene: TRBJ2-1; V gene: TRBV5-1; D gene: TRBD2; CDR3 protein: CASSGPRLAGANEQFF; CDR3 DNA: TGCGCCAGCAGCGGACCCAGGTTAGCGGGAGCCAATGAGCAGTTCTTC
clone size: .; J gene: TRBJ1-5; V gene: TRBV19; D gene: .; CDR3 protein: CASSRVGDSNQPQHF; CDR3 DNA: TGTGCCAGTAGCAGGGTGGGGGATAGCAATCAGCCCCAGCATTTT
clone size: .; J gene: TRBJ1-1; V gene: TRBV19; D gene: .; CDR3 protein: CASSVDSQMNTEAFF; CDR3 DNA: TGTGCCAGTAGTGTGGACAGTCAAATGAACACTGAAGCTTTCTTT
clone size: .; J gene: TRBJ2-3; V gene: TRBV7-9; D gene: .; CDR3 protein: CASSLSAGTSDTQYF; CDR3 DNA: TGTGCCAGCAGCTTAAGTGCGGGAACGTCAGATACGCAGTATTTT
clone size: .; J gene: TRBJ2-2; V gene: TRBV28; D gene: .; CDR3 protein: CASRLYPTGELFF; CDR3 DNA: TGTGCCAGCAGGCTCTATCCCACCGGGGAGCTGTTTTTT
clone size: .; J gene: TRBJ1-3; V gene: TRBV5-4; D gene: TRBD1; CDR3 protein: CASSSGTGGWVSSGNTIYF; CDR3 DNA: TGTGCCAGCAGCTCCGGGACAGGGGGCTGGGTGTCCTCTGGAAACACCATATATTTT
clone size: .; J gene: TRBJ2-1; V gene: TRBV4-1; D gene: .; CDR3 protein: CASSQDQLYNEQFF; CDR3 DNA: TGCGCCAGCAGCCAAGATCAACTATACAATGAGCAGTTCTTC
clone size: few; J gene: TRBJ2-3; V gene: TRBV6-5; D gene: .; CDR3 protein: CASSYSDSSDTQYF; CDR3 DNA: TGTGCCAGCAGTTACTCGGACAGTTCAGATACGCAGTATTTT
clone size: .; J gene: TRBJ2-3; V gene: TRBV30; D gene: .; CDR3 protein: CAWRGTGLGVMADTQYF; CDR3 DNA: TGTGCCTGGAGGGGTACAGGGCTAGGTGTGATGGCAGATACGCAGTATTTT
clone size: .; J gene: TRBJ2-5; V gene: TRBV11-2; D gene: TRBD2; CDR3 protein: CASSLGWAGDGETQYF; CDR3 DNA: TGTGCCAGCAGCTTAGGTTGGGCGGGAGATGGAGAGACCCAGTACTTC